This TCR beta chain emerged from a study of T cells after yellow fever vaccination. General study findings and limits: The bulk population could contribute abundant contaminating clonotypes to FACS-sorted repertoires. There was a small share of clonotypes that showed up in both the CD4 and CD8 compartments. Re-detected after boosting: most primary clones, 96% of CD4 and 80% to 90% of CD8.

Each CDR3 protein is one row after TCRdb ran MiXCR on the 5' RACE reads. The table has around 250,000 distinct CDR3 sequences, less than 8.5% seen once. On this clonotype: The target antigen is unknown.

CDR1 is WSHSY and CDR2 is SAAADI in the germline V gene. This CDR3 spans 14 amino acids. The V and J ends lost 6 bases and 3 bases, in that order; junction bases with no gene match: 7. The chain combines TRBV10-2 with TRBJ2-5; 7 bases are a match to TRBD2. Sample: CD4+ T cells sorted from PBMCs, taken 15 days after the yellow fever booster vaccination. The sequence came from a man under 40 who received the YFV17D yellow fever vaccine. DNA for the CDR3: TGCGCCAGCAGCAGAGACGGGGGGAAAGAGACCCAGTACTTC. Translated: CASSRDGGKETQYF.